These 15 T cell receptor beta chains were all obtained from the same sample, sequenced in a study of a mutant IDH1 vaccine in newly diagnosed glioma. Time point noted: week 5, during vaccination. Every vaccination contained 300 ug of the mutant IDH1 20-mer peptide and was paired with topical imiquimod. Their recognized antigens are unknown. The method was immunoSEQ multiplex PCR; TCRdb's version includes in-frame clones alone and lacks a portion of them. The sample carries some 60,000 clones, 75% to 90% recorded once. Sequencing used PBMCs, obtained from a glioma patient whose treatment included an IDH1 peptide vaccine. The receptors derive from a woman aged 40 to 55 with glioma.

V gene TRBV11-1 combines with J gene TRBJ2-7, with 10 nucleotides matching TRBD2. The CDR3 spans 16 residues. V gave up 2 bases and J gave up 2 bases; unmatched junction bases: 6. Germline V gene sequence: CDR1 SGHAT, CDR2 FQDESV (reference sequence). This CDR3 is CASSLYSAGGPYEQYF. For the CDR3, the DNA is TGTGCCAGCAGCTTATATTCAGCGGGAGGGCCCTACGAGCAGTACTTC.

V is TRBV5-1 and J is TRBJ2-2, with 8 bases lining up with TRBD1. The ends lost 6 bases at V and 2 bases at J; junction bases unmatched: 3. Germline CDR1 is SGHRS and CDR2 is YFSETQ. The CDR3 runs 14 residues. CDR3 amino acids: CASTRGLNTGELFF. The CDR3 region has the DNA TGCGCCAGCACCAGGGGGCTTAACACCGGGGAGCTGTTTTTT.

The V and J genes are TRBV2 and TRBJ1-2; D might be TRBD1 (5 bases). CDR3 length: 11 residues. Germline CDR1 and CDR2: SNHLY and FYNNEI. The CDR3 DNA sequence: TGTGCGAAAACGGCAGGGTCTGGCTACACCTTC. Translated: CAKTAGSGYTF.

J is TRBJ2-1 and V is TRBV2, with no clear D. CDR1 is SNHLY, CDR2 FYNNEI, per germline. V lost 4 bases to trimming and J lost 6 bases, with 10 bases between them. The CDR3 totals 13 residues. The CDR3 is CASSGGAPNEQFF. DNA of the CDR3: TGTGCCAGCAGTGGGGGTGCCCCCAATGAGCAGTTCTTC.

The V call is TRBV6-5, the J call TRBJ1-1; 7 nucleotides agree with TRBD1. This CDR3 has 15 residues. The V gene's germline CDR1 is MNHEY and CDR2 SVGAGI. V trimming: 2 bases; J trimming: 0 bases; junction bases outside the gene matches: 3. CDR3 residues: CASSYDRVLNTEAFF. The CDR3 coding sequence is TGTGCCAGCAGTTACGACAGGGTATTGAACACTGAAGCTTTCTTT.

The CDR3: CASSQDRAGRTGELFF. DNA of the CDR3: TGCGCCAGCAGCCAAGATCGTGCGGGGCGGACCGGGGAGCTGTTTTTT. The chain has TRBV4-3 and TRBJ2-2; maybe TRBD2 (6 bases). CDR1 is LGHNA, CDR2 YSLEER, per germline. The CDR3 has 16 amino acids. V was pared by 0 bases and J by 5 bases, with 13 bases between.

This chain joins TRBV6-1 and TRBJ1-2; D ambiguous. Germline lookup yields CDR1 MNHNS and CDR2 SASEGT. The CDR3 loop spans 14 amino acids. V lost 7 bases, J lost 0 bases, and 12 bases lay in between. The CDR3 loop is CASTWSNTNYGYTF. The CDR3 coding sequence is TGTGCCAGCACCTGGTCCAATACTAACTATGGCTACACCTTC.

This chain joins TRBV7-8 and TRBJ2-7, with 9 bases identical to TRBD1. The CDR3 is 16 residues long. Unmatched junction bases numbered 6, after V lost 1 base and J lost 2 bases. From germline, CDR1 is SGHVS and CDR2 FQNEAQ. This CDR3 is CASSLDLGTGTYEQYF. The CDR3 nucleotides are TGTGCCAGCAGCTTAGATCTGGGGACAGGGACCTACGAGCAGTACTTC.

The chain is built from TRBV7-2 and TRBJ2-3, with unresolved D. CDR1 is SGHTA, CDR2 FQGNSA, per germline. V was clipped by 4 bases and J by 5 bases, with 10 bases between them. This CDR3 comprises 13 residues. The CDR3 bases are TGTGCCAGCAGCTCGGTACGGCGAGATACGCAGTATTTT. Translating gives CASSSVRRDTQYF.

In this sample, this clone turned up a few times. V gene TRBV29-1 combines with J gene TRBJ1-1; D remains ambiguous. Trimming cost V 0 bases and J 4 bases, with 6 bases left between them. The CDR3 contains 12 residues. Germline lookup yields CDR1 SQVTM and CDR2 ANQGSEA. The CDR3, as DNA: TGCAGCGTTGAAGATTCCGGCACTGAAGCTTTCTTT. Translating it yields CSVEDSGTEAFF.

The V call is TRBV19, the J call TRBJ2-6; 8 nucleotides match TRBD1. With 5 bases clipped from V and 0 bases from J, the junction kept 9 bases outside the gene matches. Per the germline V gene, CDR1 is LNHDA and CDR2 is SQIVND (reference sequence). The CDR3 extends over 18 amino acids. The CDR3 sequence: CASSPRQGTLSGANVLTF. CDR3 nucleotide sequence: TGTGCCAGTAGTCCCAGACAGGGGACCCTCTCTGGGGCCAACGTCCTGACTTTC.

V is TRBV12-5 and J is TRBJ2-2, with D uncertain. The CDR3 runs 15 residues. The germline CDR1 and CDR2 sequences are LGHNT and FRNRAP. Trimming shortened V by 0 bases and J by 1 base, and 6 bases separated the two germline ends. This CDR3 reads CASGLVTKNTGELFF. In nucleotides, the CDR3 is TGTGCTAGTGGTTTGGTAACAAAGAACACCGGGGAGCTGTTTTTT.

CDR3 region: CASSEGLVRTDTQYF. In DNA, the CDR3 is TGTGCCAGCAGTGAAGGACTAGTCCGCACAGATACGCAGTATTTT. The chain has TRBV6-1 and TRBJ2-3; tentative D call: TRBD2 (6 bases). The CDR3 totals 15 residues. V shed 1 base and J shed 1 base, with 9 bases lying between them. Germline CDR1 MNHNS, CDR2 SASEGT.

The V call is TRBV5-6, the J call TRBJ1-3; D is unresolved. CDR1 and CDR2 from the germline V gene are SGHDT and YYEEEE. Trimming took 4 bases from V and 0 from J, leaving 14 bases between them. The CDR3 consists of 16 residues. For the CDR3, the DNA is TGTGCCAGCAGCCACTACCAACAGATCTCTGGAAACACCATATATTTT. It translates to CASSHYQQISGNTIYF.

The chain is built from TRBV5-1 and TRBJ2-1; TRBD2 agrees at 13 bases. The CDR3 runs to 16 residues. The V and J ends lost 4 bases and 4 bases, in that order; junction bases with no gene match: 5. Looked up from germline, CDR1 is SGHRS and CDR2 is YFSETQ. The DNA of the CDR3 is TGCGCCAGCAGCCTGTTGACTAGCGGGGGGTACAATGAGCAGTTCTTC. It specifies CASSLLTSGGYNEQFF.